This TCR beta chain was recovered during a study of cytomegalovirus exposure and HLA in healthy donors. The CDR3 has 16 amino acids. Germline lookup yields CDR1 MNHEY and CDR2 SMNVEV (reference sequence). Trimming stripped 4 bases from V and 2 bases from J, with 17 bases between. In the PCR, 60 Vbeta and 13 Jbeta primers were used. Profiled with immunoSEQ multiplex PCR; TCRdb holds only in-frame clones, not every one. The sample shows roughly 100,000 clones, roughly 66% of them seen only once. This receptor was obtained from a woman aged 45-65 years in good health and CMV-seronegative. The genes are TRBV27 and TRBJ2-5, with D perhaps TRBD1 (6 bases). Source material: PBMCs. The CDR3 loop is CASSYGTQGAQETQYF. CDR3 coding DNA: TGTGCCAGCAGTTACGGGACACAGGGCGCGCAAGAGACCCAGTACTTC.